This entry concerns a single T cell receptor (beta chain). Its cognate antigen is unknown. V shed 2 bases and J 5 bases; nucleotides not matched to a gene: 2. Germline V gene data show CDR1 as MDHEN and CDR2 as SYDVKM. This CDR3 has 15 residues. Primers for the PCR totalled 60 Vbeta and 13 Jbeta. Method: immunoSEQ multiplex PCR; TCRdb's copy keeps in-frame clones and lacks some. The table shows some 140,000 clones, with over 65% occurring only once. The data are from a study of cytomegalovirus exposure and HLA in healthy donors. Across the whole study: Drawn from HLA-typed donors, tens of millions of unique TCRs were held in an early data release.

Study observations and caveats: Available immune exposure information was restricted to CMV serostatus only. Common viral pathogens seemed to be connected with several of the most significant clusters, according to a later analysis. Rare TCR sequences dominated, though some public TCRs recurred in many donors.

The sample was PBMCs. The chain links TRBV28 to TRBJ1-4; TRBD1 agrees at 10 bases. This sequence originates from a woman aged 40 to 50 in good health and CMV-seronegative. Here the CDR3 reads CASSLAGQGNEKLFF. CDR3 nucleotides: TGTGCCAGCAGTTTAGCGGGACAGGGGAATGAAAAACTGTTTTTT.